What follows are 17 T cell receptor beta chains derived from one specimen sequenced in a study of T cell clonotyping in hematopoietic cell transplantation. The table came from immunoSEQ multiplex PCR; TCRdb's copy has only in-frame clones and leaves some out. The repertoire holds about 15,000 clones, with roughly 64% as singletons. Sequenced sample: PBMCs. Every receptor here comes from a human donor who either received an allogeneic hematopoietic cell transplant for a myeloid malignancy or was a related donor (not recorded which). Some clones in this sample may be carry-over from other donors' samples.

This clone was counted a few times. CDR3 protein: CASSRDGPYEQYF. CDR3 DNA sequence: TGTGCCAGCAGTCGGGACGGACCCTACGAGCAGTACTTC. This rearrangement joins TRBV7-6 to TRBJ2-7; D tentatively reads TRBD1 or TRBD2 (5 bases each). Trimming removed 6 bases at V and 2 bases at J, with 11 bases between. Per germline, CDR1 SGHVS and CDR2 FNYEAQ. CDR3 length: 13 amino acids.

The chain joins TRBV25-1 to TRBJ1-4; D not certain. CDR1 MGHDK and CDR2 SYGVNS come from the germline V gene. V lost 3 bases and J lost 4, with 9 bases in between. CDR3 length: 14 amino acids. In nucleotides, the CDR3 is TGTGCCAGCAGTGATGGGCAGGTTAATGAAAAACTGTTTTTT. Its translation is CASSDGQVNEKLFF. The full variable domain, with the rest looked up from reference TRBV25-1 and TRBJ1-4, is EADIYQTPRYLVIGTGKKITLECSQTMGHDKMYWYQQDPGMELHLIHYSYGVNSTEKGDLSSESTVSRIRTEHFPLTLESARPSHTSQYLCASSDGQVNEKLFFGSGTQLSVL.

CDR3 sequence: CASSQSRFNYGYTF. The CDR3 nucleotides read TGCGCCAGCAGCCAATCCAGGTTCAACTATGGCTACACCTTC. This rearrangement joins TRBV4-3 to TRBJ1-2, with D uncertain. The CDR3 has 14 residues. V lost 2 bases and J lost 2, with 9 bases in between. CDR1 is LGHNA, CDR2 YSLEER, per germline.

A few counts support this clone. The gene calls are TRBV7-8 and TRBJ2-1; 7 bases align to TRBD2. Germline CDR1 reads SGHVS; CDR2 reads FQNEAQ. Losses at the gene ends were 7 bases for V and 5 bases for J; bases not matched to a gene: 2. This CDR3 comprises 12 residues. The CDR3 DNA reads TGTGCCAGCACGCGGGAGCACAATGAGCAGTTCTTC. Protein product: CASTREHNEQFF.

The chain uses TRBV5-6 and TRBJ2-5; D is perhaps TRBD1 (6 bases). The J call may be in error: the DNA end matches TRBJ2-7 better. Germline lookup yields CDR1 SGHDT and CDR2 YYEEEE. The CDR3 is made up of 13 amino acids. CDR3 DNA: TGTGCCAGCAGCGTGGACAGTCGCTACGAGCAGTACTTC. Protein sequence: CASSVDSRYEQYF.

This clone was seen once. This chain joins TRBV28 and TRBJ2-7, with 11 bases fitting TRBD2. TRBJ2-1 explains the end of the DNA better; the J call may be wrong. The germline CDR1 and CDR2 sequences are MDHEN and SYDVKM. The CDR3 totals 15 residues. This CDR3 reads CASSLLLAGVSKQFF. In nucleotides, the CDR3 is TGTGCCAGCAGTCTACTACTAGCGGGAGTATCGAAGCAGTTCTTC.

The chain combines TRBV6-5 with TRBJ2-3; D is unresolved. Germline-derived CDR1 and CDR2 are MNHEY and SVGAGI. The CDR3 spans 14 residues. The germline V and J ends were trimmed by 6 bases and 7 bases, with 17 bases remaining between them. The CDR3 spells CASRTVSGIYTQYF. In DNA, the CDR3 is TGTGCCAGCAGGACGGTCTCAGGAATATATACGCAGTATTTT.

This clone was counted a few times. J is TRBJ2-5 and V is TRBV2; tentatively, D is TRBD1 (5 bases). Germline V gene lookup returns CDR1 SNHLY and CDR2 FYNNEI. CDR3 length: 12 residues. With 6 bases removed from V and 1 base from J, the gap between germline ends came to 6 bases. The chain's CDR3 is CASSDSQETQYF. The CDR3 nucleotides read TGTGCCAGCAGCGACAGCCAAGAGACCCAGTACTTC. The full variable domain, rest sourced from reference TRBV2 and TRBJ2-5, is EPEVTQTPSHQVTQMGQEVILRCVPISNHLYFYWYRQILGQKVEFLVSFYNNEISEKSEIFDDQFSVERPDGSNFTLKIRSTKLEDSAMYFCASSDSQETQYFGPGTRLLVL.

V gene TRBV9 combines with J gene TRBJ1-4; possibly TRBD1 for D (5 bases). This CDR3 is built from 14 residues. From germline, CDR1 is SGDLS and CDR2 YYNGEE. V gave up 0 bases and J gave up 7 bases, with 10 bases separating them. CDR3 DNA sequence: TGTGCCAGCAGCGTAGTGGGGGATGGTGAAAAACTGTTTTTT. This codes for CASSVVGDGEKLFF.

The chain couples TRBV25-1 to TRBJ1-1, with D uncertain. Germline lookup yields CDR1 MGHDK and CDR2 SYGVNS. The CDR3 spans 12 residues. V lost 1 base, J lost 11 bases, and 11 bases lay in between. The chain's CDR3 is CASSEFQRGAFF. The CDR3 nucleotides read TGTGCCAGCAGTGAATTTCAGCGAGGTGCTTTCTTT.

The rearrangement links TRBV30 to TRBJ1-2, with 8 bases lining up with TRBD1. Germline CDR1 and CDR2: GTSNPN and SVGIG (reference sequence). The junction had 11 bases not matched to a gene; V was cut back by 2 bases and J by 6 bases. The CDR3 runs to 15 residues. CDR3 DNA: TGTGCCTGGAGTACCCCGGACAGGGAGGCTCATGGCTACACCTTC. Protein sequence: CAWSTPDREAHGYTF.

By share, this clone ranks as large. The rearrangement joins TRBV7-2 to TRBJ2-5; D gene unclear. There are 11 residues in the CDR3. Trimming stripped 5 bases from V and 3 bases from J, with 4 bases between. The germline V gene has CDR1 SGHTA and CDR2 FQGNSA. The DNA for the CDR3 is TGTGCCAGCAGCGTAGAAGAGACCCAGTACTTC. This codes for CASSVEETQYF.

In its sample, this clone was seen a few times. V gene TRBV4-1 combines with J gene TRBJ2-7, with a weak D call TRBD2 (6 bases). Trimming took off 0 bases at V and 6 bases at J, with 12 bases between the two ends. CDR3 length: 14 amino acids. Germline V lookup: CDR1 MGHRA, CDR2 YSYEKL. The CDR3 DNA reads TGCGCCAGCAGCCAAGATCTAACTAGCTTCGAGCAGTACTTC. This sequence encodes CASSQDLTSFEQYF.

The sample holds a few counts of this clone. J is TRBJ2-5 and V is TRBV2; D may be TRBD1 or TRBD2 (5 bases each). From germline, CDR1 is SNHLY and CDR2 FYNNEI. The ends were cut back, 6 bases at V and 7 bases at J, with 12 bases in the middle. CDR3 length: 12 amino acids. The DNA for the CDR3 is TGTGCCAGCAGGGGTGGGGGAGTGACCCAGTACTTC. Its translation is CASRGGGVTQYF.

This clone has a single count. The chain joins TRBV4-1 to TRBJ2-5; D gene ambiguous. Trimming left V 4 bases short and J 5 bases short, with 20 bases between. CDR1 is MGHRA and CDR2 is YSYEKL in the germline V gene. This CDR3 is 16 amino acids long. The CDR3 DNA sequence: TGCGCCAGCAGCCGCCGTACACCAGGCGGTGAGGAGACCCAGTACTTC. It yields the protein CASSRRTPGGEETQYF.

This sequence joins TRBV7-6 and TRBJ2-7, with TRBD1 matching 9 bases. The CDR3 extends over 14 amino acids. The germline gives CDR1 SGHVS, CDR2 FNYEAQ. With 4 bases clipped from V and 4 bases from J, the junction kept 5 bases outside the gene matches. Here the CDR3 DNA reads TGTGCCAGCAGCTCCCGGGACAGGGTGTACGAGCAGTACTTC. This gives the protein CASSSRDRVYEQYF.

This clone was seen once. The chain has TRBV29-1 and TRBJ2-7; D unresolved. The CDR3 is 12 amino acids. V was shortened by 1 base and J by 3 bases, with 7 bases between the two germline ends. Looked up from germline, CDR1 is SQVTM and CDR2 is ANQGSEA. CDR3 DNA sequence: TGCAGCGTTGAAGTTGGTGACTACGAGCAGTACTTC. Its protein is CSVEVGDYEQYF.